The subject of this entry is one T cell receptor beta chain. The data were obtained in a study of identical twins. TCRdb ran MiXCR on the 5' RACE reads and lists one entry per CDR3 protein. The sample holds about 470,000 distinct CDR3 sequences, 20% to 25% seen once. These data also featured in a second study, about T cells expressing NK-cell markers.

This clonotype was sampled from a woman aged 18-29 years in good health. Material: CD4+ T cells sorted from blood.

CDR3 amino acids: CASSFTRDHEQYF. CDR3 coding DNA: TGTGCCAGCAGCTTTACGAGAGACCACGAGCAGTACTTC. The chain uses TRBV7-9 and TRBJ2-7; D unclear. Looked up from germline, CDR1 is SEHNR and CDR2 is FQNEAQ (reference sequence). V lost 3 bases and J 5 bases, leaving 11 bases between the germline ends. The CDR3 runs 13 residues.